What follows describes a single T cell receptor (beta chain). This entry comes from a study of control samples from healthy donors and cancer patients. Profiled with immunoSEQ multiplex PCR; TCRdb holds only in-frame clones, not every one. Of 150,000 to 200,000 clones in the sample, around 90% were seen once. The ends lost 0 bases at V and 3 bases at J; junction bases unmatched: 10. The CDR3 runs to 17 residues. CDR1 and CDR2 from the germline V gene are KGHSY and FQNENV. The chain joins TRBV16 to TRBJ1-2; 7 bases map to TRBD1. Sequenced sample: blood. The sequence derives from a woman aged 25 to 39 in good health. The CDR3 bases are TGTGCCAGCAGCCAATCGACGAAAAATACAGGGGACTATGGCTACACCTTC. It codes for CASSQSTKNTGDYGYTF.